Listed below are T cell receptor beta chains from one sample, sequenced in a study of shared clonotypes between healthy human individuals. The assay was immunoSEQ multiplex PCR, and TCRdb's table has in-frame clones only and misses some. The table includes some 2.1 million clones, approximately 94% detected once. The sequenced sample was naive CD8+ T cells sorted from blood. The receptors were gathered from a man aged 18-30 years in good health. The CDR3 runs from the conserved cysteine through the conserved F or W. Fields, in order: J gene, V gene, clone size, D gene, CDR3 DNA, CDR3 protein. The D gene is left open where the match is weak. Clone size is given for some rows only: seen once, a few or many times, or a class if the clone is expanded.

TRBJ1-2,TRBV11-2,-,TRBD1,TGTGCCAGCAGCTCGGTAGGGGGCTTCTATGGCTACACCTTC,CASSSVGGFYGYTF
TRBJ2-3,TRBV7-9,-,-,TGTGCCAGCAGCCGGACACGGGACCCCACCACAGATACGCAGTATTTT,CASSRTRDPTTDTQYF
TRBJ1-2,TRBV27,-,TRBD1,TGTGCCAGCAGTCCGGGAGGGGGCGGAATTAACTATGGCTACACCTTC,CASSPGGGGINYGYTF
TRBJ2-7,TRBV27,-,TRBD1,TGTGCCAGCAGTTTATCGTCGGGACAGGGGTACGAGCAGTACTTC,CASSLSSGQGYEQYF
TRBJ2-7,TRBV6-6,-,TRBD2,TGTGCCAGCAGTTACGTCGCTAGCGGCTACGAGCAGTACTTC,CASSYVASGYEQYF
TRBJ2-1,TRBV29-1,-,-,TGCAGCGTTGAAGGCAGGGAGAGCTCCTACAATGAGCAGTTCTTC,CSVEGRESSYNEQFF
TRBJ2-7,TRBV4-1,-,-,TGCGCCAGCAGCCAAGTTCCAGGGAGCTCCTACGAGCAGTACTTC,CASSQVPGSSYEQYF
TRBJ2-7,TRBV7-9,-,TRBD1,TGTGCCAGCAGCTTCCGGGACAGGGTCGACGAGCAGTACTTC,CASSFRDRVDEQYF
TRBJ2-7,TRBV5-6,-,-,TGTGCCAGCAGCTTGGCCTCCTCGTCCTACGAGCAGTACTTC,CASSLASSSYEQYF
TRBJ2-7,TRBV30,-,TRBD2,TGTGCCTGCACTAGCGGGAATGAAGGCGAGCAGTACTTC,CACTSGNEGEQYF
TRBJ2-3,TRBV6-4,-,-,TGTGCCAGCAGTGACTCAGGGGTTACGCAGTATTTT,CASSDSGVTQYF
TRBJ2-1,TRBV4-3,-,-,TGCGCCAGCAGCCAAGATAGGACCGGTGGGGGATACAATGAGCAGTTCTTC,CASSQDRTGGGYNEQFF
TRBJ1-2,TRBV5-4,-,-,TGTGCCGGGGGGGACGGCGTCTATGGCTACACCTTC,CAGGDGVYGYTF
TRBJ2-1,TRBV19,-,TRBD1,TGTGCCAGTAGTACCTATCTCGACAGGGACGCTTTTAATGAGCAGTTCTTC,CASSTYLDRDAFNEQFF
TRBJ2-7,TRBV28,-,-,TGTGCCAGCAGTTTACACACCTCCTACGAGCAGTACTTC,CASSLHTSYEQYF
TRBJ1-1,TRBV2,-,-,TGTGCCAGCAGTGAGGAACAGGGCGGAATCACTGAAGCTTTCTTT,CASSEEQGGITEAFF
TRBJ1-5,TRBV28,-,TRBD1,TGTGCCAGCAACCGGGGACAGGGAAGCAATCAGCCCCAGCATTTT,CASNRGQGSNQPQHF
TRBJ1-5,TRBV6-5,-,-,TGTGCCAGCAGCCCCGGAGGGGGGAGCAATCAGCCCCAGCATTTT,CASSPGGGSNQPQHF
TRBJ2-6,TRBV30,-,-,TGTGCCGGGGGCTCGGGGACCGGGGCCAACGTCCTGACTTTC,CAGGSGTGANVLTF
TRBJ2-5,TRBV6-5,-,TRBD1,TGTGCCAGCAGTCAGGGACAGGGGGCTTGGGAGACCCAGTACTTC,CASSQGQGAWETQYF
TRBJ2-4,TRBV5-4,-,TRBD2,TGTGCCAGCAGCTTTCTAGCGGGGGATCAGAACATTCAGTACTTC,CASSFLAGDQNIQYF
TRBJ2-5,TRBV7-9,-,TRBD2,TGTGCCAGCAGCTTAGGTGGTAGCGGGAGTCGGGCAGAGACCCAGTACTTC,CASSLGGSGSRAETQYF
TRBJ1-1,TRBV29-1,-,-,TGCAGCGTTGTTGACACTGAAGCTTTCTTT,CSVVDTEAFF
TRBJ2-3,TRBV7-2,once,-,TGTGCCAGCAGCTTATACGGAACAGATACGCAGTATTTT,CASSLYGTDTQYF
TRBJ2-1,TRBV11-3,-,TRBD1,TGTGCCAGCAGCAACCGGGACAGGGTTGATGAGCAGTTCTTC,CASSNRDRVDEQFF
TRBJ2-7,TRBV28,once,-,TGTGCCAGCAGGATGATGGGCGAGCAGTACTTC,CASRMMGEQYF
TRBJ1-6,TRBV5-4,-,TRBD1,TGTGCCAGCAGCGGCAGGGGGGGGGATTCACCCCTCCACTTT,CASSGRGGDSPLHF
TRBJ2-7,TRBV11-2,-,TRBD2,TGTGCCAGCAGCTCGTTAGCGGGGGGGTACTACGAGCAGTACTTC,CASSSLAGGYYEQYF
TRBJ1-1,TRBV5-4,-,-,TGTGCCAGCAGCCCTGGTAACACTGAAGCTTTCTTT,CASSPGNTEAFF
TRBJ2-2,TRBV13,-,-,TGTGCCAGCAGCTTAGACAGGGCGGGCACCGGGGAGCTGTTTTTT,CASSLDRAGTGELFF
TRBJ2-3,TRBV7-9,-,-,TGTGCCAGCAGCCCCCTCTCACAAGATACGCAGTATTTT,CASSPLSQDTQYF
TRBJ2-3,TRBV19,-,TRBD2,TGTGCCAGTAGTATAGAACTAGCGGGAGTTGTTAGCACAGATACGCAGTATTTT,CASSIELAGVVSTDTQYF
TRBJ1-5,TRBV30,-,TRBD1,TGTGCCTGGGCCGGGACAGGGTTACAGCCCCAGCATTTT,CAWAGTGLQPQHF
TRBJ1-2,TRBV11-2,-,TRBD1,TGTGCCAGCAGCCCGCAAAGGGACAGGGGATACGGCTACACCTTC,CASSPQRDRGYGYTF
TRBJ2-7,TRBV11-2,once,TRBD1,TGTGCCAGCAGCTCACAGGGGAGCTCCTACGAGCAGTACTTC,CASSSQGSSYEQYF
TRBJ2-3,TRBV7-8,-,-,TGTGCCAGCAGCTTAGCGGAGGGGGCCGGGTCAGATACGCAGTATTTT,CASSLAEGAGSDTQYF
TRBJ1-4,TRBV2,-,-,TGTGCCAGCTCCTTTACGGGGGCGACTAATGAAAAACTGTTTTTT,CASSFTGATNEKLFF
TRBJ2-6,TRBV13,-,TRBD1,TGTGCCAGCAGCCCTTCGGACAGGGGGCCTGGGGCCAACGTCCTGACTTTC,CASSPSDRGPGANVLTF
TRBJ1-1,TRBV27,-,-,TGTGCCAGCACTTGGTCTGAGGGAAACACTGAAGCTTTCTTT,CASTWSEGNTEAFF
TRBJ2-1,TRBV6-5,-,TRBD2,TGTGCCAGCAGTTACTCGCCTAGCGGAGGCAATGAGCAGTTCTTC,CASSYSPSGGNEQFF
TRBJ1-1,TRBV6-5,-,-,TGTGCCAGCAGGAAAACGGGGCGCCTGGAAGCTTTCTTT,CASRKTGRLEAFF
TRBJ1-5,TRBV19,-,-,TGTGCCAGTACTATCGACAGCCACGGTCAGCCCCAGCATTTT,CASTIDSHGQPQHF
TRBJ2-1,TRBV27,-,-,TGTGCCAGCAGTTTCGTGGGAGTCAGGGATGAGCAGTTCTTC,CASSFVGVRDEQFF
TRBJ1-2,TRBV27,once,-,TGTGCCAGCAGTCTGGGACCGAACTATGGCTACACCTTC,CASSLGPNYGYTF